This passage covers 31 T cell receptor beta chains from one sample sequenced in a study of shared clonotypes between healthy human individuals. This table comes from immunoSEQ multiplex PCR, and its TCRdb copy is limited to in-frame clones, with some not included. The table has about 1.5 million clones, 98% seen once. The material sequenced was naive CD4+ T cells sorted from blood. Subset described: CD45RA+ positively selected. The receptors originated from a man aged 30 to 45 in good health.

On this clone: This CDR3 is also generated by other DNA sequences in the sample. The V and J genes are TRBV9 and TRBJ2-3; 10 bases align to TRBD2. V was clipped by 1 base and J by 3 bases; unmatched bases: 2. The CDR3 runs to 15 residues. The germline V gene encodes CDR1 SGDLS and CDR2 YYNGEE. CDR3 coding DNA: TGTGCCAGCAGCGTACTAGCGGGAGATACAGATACGCAGTATTTT. As protein: CASSVLAGDTDTQYF.

The chain links TRBV5-1 to TRBJ1-3; D is ambiguous. Germline V lookup: CDR1 SGHRS, CDR2 YFSETQ. V was cut by 3 bases and J by 0 bases, with 16 bases left in between. CDR3 length equals 17 residues. The CDR3 sequence: CASSSPGVPDSGNTIYF. The CDR3 DNA follows: TGCGCCAGCAGCTCCCCGGGCGTTCCTGACTCTGGAAACACCATATATTTT.

The chain employs TRBV7-8 and TRBJ2-1; 9 nucleotides match TRBD2. With V trimmed by 4 bases and J by 7 bases, 11 bases remained unmatched. Germline V CDR1 and CDR2: SGHVS, FQNEAQ. The CDR3 has 16 amino acids. The CDR3 here is CASSSAPAGGRNEQFF. DNA of the CDR3: TGTGCCAGCAGCTCGGCCCCAGCGGGAGGACGTAATGAGCAGTTCTTC.

This chain connects TRBV5-1 to TRBJ2-7, with D perhaps matching TRBD1 (6 bases). This CDR3 has 16 residues. CDR1 and CDR2 (germline): SGHRS, YFSETQ. V lost 0 bases, J lost 2 bases, and 15 bases lay in between. CDR3 DNA: TGCGCCAGCAGCTTGGGGGGAAGACAGGACCCCTACGAGCAGTACTTC. This gives the protein CASSLGGRQDPYEQYF.

The V call is TRBV19, the J call TRBJ2-1; 7 bases map to TRBD2. The CDR3 runs to 18 residues. CDR1 and CDR2 from the germline V gene are LNHDA and SQIVND (reference sequence). The trim removed 6 bases at V and 5 bases at J, leaving 19 bases unmatched. CDR3 region: CASSPIDWLRELDNEQFF. DNA of the CDR3: TGTGCCAGTAGCCCCATAGATTGGTTGCGGGAGCTCGACAATGAGCAGTTCTTC.

Here the CDR3 reads CASSLDGRTNTEAFF. In nucleotides, the CDR3 is TGTGCCAGCAGCTTAGATGGTCGGACGAACACTGAAGCTTTCTTT. V is TRBV11-3 and J is TRBJ1-1; D unresolved. This CDR3 spans 15 amino acids. Trimming shortened V by 0 bases and J by 1 base, and 9 bases separated the two germline ends. Germline values: CDR1 SGHNT, CDR2 YENEEA.

The chain employs TRBV23-1 and TRBJ2-7; D is ambiguous. TRBV23-1 is assigned to the ORF class and has an uncertain function. The CDR3 runs to 13 residues. Trimming took off 6 bases at V and 0 bases at J, with 9 bases between the two ends. CDR3 DNA: TGCGCCAGCAGAACAGACGACTCCTACGAGCAGTACTTC. Its translation is CASRTDDSYEQYF.

The V call is TRBV7-8, the J call TRBJ2-7; D is unresolved. The CDR3 consists of 14 residues. The V gene lost 2 bases and the J gene lost 2 bases, with 10 bases spanning the gap. Per germline, CDR1 SGHVS and CDR2 FQNEAQ. DNA of the CDR3: TGTGCCAGCAGCTTAATGAGAGTAGCCTACGAGCAGTACTTC. This codes for CASSLMRVAYEQYF.

This clone has only one observation. The chain couples TRBV18 to TRBJ1-2; D might be TRBD1 (5 bases). V lost 2 bases, J lost 4 bases, and 8 bases lay in between. Per germline, CDR1 KGHSH and CDR2 LQKENI. The CDR3 consists of 13 residues. The CDR3 bases are TGTGCCAGCTCACCAATGGGGGGCTATGGCTACACCTTC. It encodes CASSPMGGYGYTF.

V and J are TRBV7-9 and TRBJ1-1, with D uncertain. The CDR3 has 14 residues. CDR1 and CDR2 (germline): SEHNR, FQNEAQ (reference sequence). The ends were cut back, 1 base at V and 4 bases at J, with 10 bases in the middle. The CDR3 sequence: CASSLESGITEAFF. The DNA of the CDR3 is TGTGCCAGCAGCTTAGAATCGGGGATCACTGAAGCTTTCTTT.

The chain's CDR3 is CASSSGGSNEKLFF. For the CDR3, the DNA is TGTGCCAGCAGCTCAGGGGGATCGAATGAAAAACTGTTTTTT. The J gene is TRBJ1-4, the V gene TRBV28; 7 nucleotides match TRBD1. V gave up 6 bases and J gave up 5 bases; unmatched junction bases: 6. Germline CDR1 reads MDHEN; CDR2 reads SYDVKM. The CDR3 sequence is 14 residues long.

The chain uses TRBV27 and TRBJ2-7; D gene ambiguous. Germline V gene data show CDR1 as MNHEY and CDR2 as SMNVEV (reference sequence). Trimming left V 9 bases short and J 2 bases short, with 14 bases between. This CDR3 has 13 residues. CDR3 residues: CASGTSNTYEQYF. The CDR3 DNA reads TGTGCCAGTGGCACTTCAAACACCTACGAGCAGTACTTC.

In the case of this clone: Different DNA sequences within this sample yield the same CDR3. This chain links TRBV7-3 with TRBJ2-2; 8 bases align to TRBD1. The CDR3 has 15 residues. CDR1 is SGHTA, CDR2 FQGTGA, per germline. V shed 5 bases and J 0 bases; nucleotides not matched to a gene: 2. CDR3 sequence reads: CASSPGGANTGELFF. The CDR3 bases are TGTGCCAGCAGCCCAGGGGGCGCGAACACCGGGGAGCTGTTTTTT.

The chain uses TRBV7-9 and TRBJ1-4, with D unclear. Germline lookup yields CDR1 SEHNR and CDR2 FQNEAQ (reference sequence). The CDR3 covers 15 residues. Trimming pared 3 bases from V and 4 bases from J, leaving 12 bases between. The DNA for the CDR3 is TGTGCCAGCAGCTTGGGAGGCAGCCTTAATGAAAAACTGTTTTTT. Translating it yields CASSLGGSLNEKLFF.

The V and J genes are TRBV27 and TRBJ2-5; no firm D call. Germline CDR1 reads MNHEY; CDR2 reads SMNVEV (reference sequence). V was cut by 5 bases and J by 5 bases, with 9 bases left in between. CDR3 length: 12 residues. CDR3 residues: CASSDTRETQYF. The CDR3, as DNA: TGTGCCAGCAGTGACACTCGGGAGACCCAGTACTTC.

The chain combines TRBV19 with TRBJ1-5; D gene unclear. V lost 6 bases and J lost 2, with 14 bases in between. The germline CDR1 and CDR2 sequences are LNHDA and SQIVND (reference sequence). The CDR3 contains 15 residues. The CDR3 reads CASRDWVSGNQPQHF. The CDR3 nucleotides are TGTGCCAGTAGAGACTGGGTGTCGGGCAATCAGCCCCAGCATTTT.

The V gene is TRBV29-1, the J gene TRBJ2-7, with TRBD1 matching over 7 bases. V was clipped by 5 bases and J by 3 bases; unmatched bases: 10. Germline lookup yields CDR1 SQVTM and CDR2 ANQGSEA. The CDR3 covers 14 residues. The CDR3 reads CSVSIGSGGYEQYF. The CDR3 DNA reads as TGCAGCGTTTCAATCGGCTCAGGGGGCTACGAGCAGTACTTC.

This clone was seen just once. The same CDR3 arises from other DNA sequences in this sample as well. This chain links TRBV7-9 with TRBJ1-5; D unresolved. Trimming removed 8 bases at V and 2 bases at J, with 4 bases between. The length of the CDR3 is 11 residues. CDR1 and CDR2 from the germline V gene are SEHNR and FQNEAQ (reference sequence). In nucleotides, the CDR3 is TGTGCCAGCGGGGGCAATCAGCCCCAGCATTTT. Translation gives CASGGNQPQHF.

V usage is TRBV15 and J usage is TRBJ1-5; D gene ambiguous. V lost 0 bases to trimming and J lost 0 bases, with 6 bases between them. The CDR3 is made up of 15 amino acids. Per the germline V gene, CDR1 is LNHNV and CDR2 is YYDKDF (reference sequence). Here the CDR3 DNA reads TGTGCCACCAGCAGAGAGCAGAATAGCAATCAGCCCCAGCATTTT. Translated, it gives CATSREQNSNQPQHF.

This sequence joins TRBV28 and TRBJ1-5, with a weak D call TRBD1 (6 bases). The germline gives CDR1 MDHEN, CDR2 SYDVKM. Trimming cost V 6 bases and J 9 bases, with 21 bases left between them. This CDR3 region has 15 residues. CDR3 in DNA: TGTGCCAGCAGAACCCGGGACACCCCGCGACGGCCCCAGCATTTT. This sequence encodes CASRTRDTPRRPQHF. Variable domain in full (rest from reference TRBV28 and TRBJ1-5): DVKVTQSSRYLVKRTGEKVFLECVQDMDHENMFWYRQDPGLGLRLIYFSYDVKMKEKGDIPEGYSVSREKKERFSLILESASTNQTSMYLCASRTRDTPRRPQHFGDGTRLSIL.

V usage is TRBV4-1 and J usage is TRBJ2-7; D uncertain. In germline, CDR1 is MGHRA, CDR2 YSYEKL. V was cut by 4 bases and J by 7 bases, with 14 bases left in between. CDR3 length equals 13 residues. The CDR3 sequence is CASSRVVLEEQYF. The DNA of the CDR3 is TGCGCCAGCAGCCGCGTGGTGCTGGAAGAGCAGTACTTC.

The chain combines TRBV4-3 with TRBJ2-1, with 8 bases that match TRBD1. V gave up 0 bases and J gave up 10 bases; unmatched junction bases: 23. The CDR3 extends over 20 amino acids. Germline V gene data show CDR1 as LGHNA and CDR2 as YSLEER. CDR3 DNA sequence: TGCGCCAGCAGCCAAGATTTGGGCAGGGGGCAGGCCCCAATCCTTTTCGAGCAGTTCTTC. This sequence encodes CASSQDLGRGQAPILFEQFF.

J is TRBJ2-3 and V is TRBV25-1, with TRBD1 matching 9 bases. CDR3 length: 15 amino acids. In germline, CDR1 is MGHDK, CDR2 SYGVNS. Unmatched junction bases numbered 8, after V lost 7 bases and J lost 3 bases. CDR3 DNA sequence: TGTGCCAGCACCCTAGGGGACAGGGATACAGATACGCAGTATTTT. Translating gives CASTLGDRDTDTQYF.

This chain uses TRBV10-1 with TRBJ2-7, with 8 bases that match TRBD1. V was pared by 6 bases and J by 6 bases, with 13 bases of the junction left unmatched. This CDR3 is 15 amino acids long. The germline V gene encodes CDR1 WNHNN and CDR2 SYGVQD (reference sequence). The CDR3 reads CASSDFGQGQGEQYF. The CDR3 DNA follows: TGCGCCAGCAGCGACTTTGGACAGGGTCAAGGCGAGCAGTACTTC.

The rearrangement uses TRBV14 and TRBJ1-1, with D tentatively TRBD1 (6 bases). Germline V gene data show CDR1 as SGHDN and CDR2 as FVKESK. There are 14 residues in the CDR3. Between the trimmed V and J ends, which lost 8 bases and 5 bases, there was a span of 18 bases. The CDR3 sequence is CASHPGGAGTEAFF. The CDR3 DNA follows: TGTGCCAGCCACCCCGGGGGCGCGGGGACTGAAGCTTTCTTT.

This clone was seen only once. The chain carries TRBV29-1 and TRBJ2-5, with 8 positions matching TRBD2. V lost 8 bases and J lost 5; bases outside the gene matches: 7. The CDR3 consists of 12 residues. Germline lookup yields CDR1 SQVTM and CDR2 ANQGSEA. Written as DNA, the CDR3 is TGCAGCCTTGGACTAGCTGGTGAGACCCAGTACTTC. Protein sequence: CSLGLAGETQYF.

CDR3 residues: CASSLARRVDTEAFF. DNA for the CDR3: TGTGCCAGCAGCTTAGCCCGCAGGGTTGACACTGAAGCTTTCTTT. The rearrangement links TRBV7-9 to TRBJ1-1, with D perhaps TRBD1 (5 bases). The CDR3 is made up of 15 amino acids. Germline CDR1 reads SEHNR; CDR2 reads FQNEAQ (reference sequence). V gave up 0 bases and J gave up 3 bases, with 11 bases separating them.

The V call is TRBV4-1, the J call TRBJ2-1; 7 positions match TRBD1. Looked up from germline, CDR1 is MGHRA and CDR2 is YSYEKL. This CDR3 has 11 residues. Trimming removed 5 bases from V and 9 bases from J; junction bases left unmatched: 1. The CDR3 is CASSYRGEQFF. The CDR3 bases are TGCGCCAGCAGCTACAGGGGTGAGCAGTTCTTC.

The gene calls are TRBV19 and TRBJ2-3; D is possibly TRBD2 (6 bases). The CDR3 extends over 16 amino acids. CDR1 LNHDA and CDR2 SQIVND come from the germline V gene (reference sequence). The ends were cut back, 7 bases at V and 1 base at J, with 18 bases in the middle. The CDR3 spells CASTYSGLARTDTQYF. The CDR3 DNA reads TGTGCCAGTACTTATAGTGGCCTAGCGCGCACAGATACGCAGTATTTT.

This clone was recorded only once. The genes are TRBV7-2 and TRBJ2-7, with 14 nucleotides matching TRBD2. With 1 base clipped from V and 4 bases from J, the junction kept 9 bases outside the gene matches. The length of the CDR3 is 18 residues. Germline V gene sequence: CDR1 SGHTA, CDR2 FQGNSA. The CDR3 DNA follows: TGTGCCAGCAGCTTAGTAAACTCGGGACTAGCGGGAGAGTACGAGCAGTACTTC. Residues: CASSLVNSGLAGEYEQYF.

This chain links TRBV18 with TRBJ1-1, with D tentatively TRBD1 (5 bases). From germline, CDR1 is KGHSH and CDR2 LQKENI. The V and J ends lost 4 bases and 3 bases respectively, with 12 bases between them. This CDR3 is built from 14 residues. The CDR3 DNA sequence: TGTGCCAGCTCACGGGCCCGGGGGGACACTGAAGCTTTCTTT. Encoded protein: CASSRARGDTEAFF.